The T cell receptor (beta chain) described here comes from a study of blood T cell repertoires in COVID-19. In the study overall: Samples came from the United States, Italy and Spain, spanning acute and convalescent COVID-19.

V lost 3 bases and J lost 10; bases outside the gene matches: 3. CDR3 length: 12 amino acids. Some clones are missing from TCRdb's copy, which holds only in-frame ones; the method was immunoSEQ multiplex PCR. Of about 100,000 clones in the sample, about 80% were seen once. The clonotype originates from a woman aged 70 to 79 with acute or convalescent COVID-19. Sequenced sample: peripheral blood. The V and J genes are TRBV12-3 or TRBV12-4 and TRBJ2-1, with 7 bases aligning to TRBD2. The CDR3 here is CASSFPGGEQFF. The DNA for the CDR3 is TGTGCCAGCAGTTTTCCGGGGGGAGAGCAGTTCTTC.